This T cell receptor (beta chain) was sequenced during a study of monozygotic twins with inflammatory bowel disease. The study's findings and limits: IBD patients exhibited fewer clonotypes shared with other individuals than healthy twins, particularly with disease activity.

This CDR3 contains 14 residues. The germline V gene has CDR1 SQVTM and CDR2 ANQGSEA. PCR of TCRalpha and TCRbeta cDNA was nested, with two rounds of about 16 and 10 cycles. TCRdb reprocessed the 5' RACE reads, keeping one entry per CDR3 protein, no DNA. The sample includes hundreds of thousands of distinct CDR3 sequences. A remark on this clonotype: Its antigen is not known.

The J gene is TRBJ2-7, the V gene TRBV29-1; TCRdb indicates TRBD2, and absent DNA this call remains unverified. This clonotype was sampled from a human donor with ulcerative colitis or Crohn's disease, or a healthy co-twin of an affected twin (not recorded which). Sequencing input: blood. The CDR3 sequence: CSVVGRLAPREQYF.